A single sample is the source of the 3 T cell receptor beta chains below, sequenced in a study of beta chain features in type 1 diabetes. These TCRs' antigens remain unknown. Investigators reverse transcribed all isolated RNA, so they sequenced expressed TCRB transcripts. Produced via immunoSEQ multiplex PCR; TCRdb's table is partial and in-frame only. The repertoire holds 250,000 to 300,000 clones, with about 24% as singletons. Study outcomes and limitations: A moderate, significant TCRB CDR3 shortening appeared in type 1 diabetes across four CD4+ subsets.

Source material: naive CD4+ T cells from blood. The receptors derive from a woman in her 30s with type 1 diabetes.

J is TRBJ2-2 and V is TRBV15; 8 nucleotides agree with TRBD1. CDR3 length equals 16 residues. The germline V gene encodes CDR1 LNHNV and CDR2 YYDKDF (reference sequence). The V and J ends lost 5 bases and 3 bases, in that order; junction bases with no gene match: 8. In DNA form, the CDR3 reads TGTGCCACCAGCCCCCGACAGGGGTTGTACACCGGGGAGCTGTTTTTT. This encodes CATSPRQGLYTGELFF.

This rearrangement joins TRBV5-1 to TRBJ1-5; tentatively, D is TRBD1 (6 bases). Deletions cut 4 bases from V and 7 bases from J, with 15 bases between. Germline values: CDR1 SGHRS, CDR2 YFSETQ. The CDR3 spans 14 residues. The CDR3 sequence: CASSMGGTEQPQHF. CDR3 bases: TGCGCCAGCAGCATGGGGGGCACGGAACAGCCCCAGCATTTT. The variable domain in full, completed from reference TRBV5-1 and TRBJ1-5, reads KAGVTQTPRYLIKTRGQQVTLSCSPISGHRSVSWYQQTPGQGLQFLFEYFSETQRNKGNFPGRFSGRQFSNSRSEMNVSTLELGDSALYLCASSMGGTEQPQHFGDGTRLSIL.

The rearrangement uses TRBV7-9 and TRBJ2-1, with D perhaps TRBD2 (6 bases). CDR3 length: 14 amino acids. V lost 5 bases to trimming and J lost 5 bases, with 13 bases between them. CDR1 and CDR2 (germline): SEHNR, FQNEAQ (reference sequence). In nucleotides, the CDR3 is TGTGCCAGCAGCCGACTAGGGACTGACAATGAGCAGTTCTTC. It translates to CASSRLGTDNEQFF.